The present entry profiles one T cell receptor beta chain with its context. The data belong to a study of T cell changes during pregnancy in multiple sclerosis. Germline V lookup: CDR1 SGDLS, CDR2 YYNGEE. CDR3 size: 16 residues. The V gene lost 0 bases and the J gene lost 4 bases, with 16 bases spanning the gap. Generated by immunoSEQ multiplex PCR, the TCRdb table keeps only in-frame clones and is missing some. This table has about 60,000 clones, about 91% appearing once. This clonotype was sampled from a female donor with multiple sclerosis, enrolled in a pregnancy study. The rearrangement uses TRBV9 and TRBJ1-1; tentative D call: TRBD1 (6 bases). The sequences come from peripheral blood, collected in the first trimester of pregnancy. DNA of the CDR3: TGTGCCAGCAGCGTAGGCGCGCGGGGGGCGGGCACTGAAGCTTTCTTT. Protein sequence: CASSVGARGAGTEAFF.